This T cell receptor (beta chain) was observed in a study of T cell responses to AZD1222 COVID-19 vaccine. A remark on this clone: The target antigen is unknown.

TCRdb's copy holds only in-frame clones and misses some; the assay was immunoSEQ multiplex PCR. This sample yields about 120,000 clones, of which 65% to 90% are seen a single time; around 7.7% belongs to the top ten. Study-wide points: Within unmutated variant regions lay the reported targets of nearly half of spike-specific TCRs.

The CDR3 is 11 amino acids. The V gene lost 6 bases and the J gene lost 7 bases, with 7 bases spanning the gap. The origin of this receptor is an adult in good health. This specimen consisted of peripheral blood, obtained on day 0 of AZD1222 vaccination. The genes are TRBV12-3 or TRBV12-4 and TRBJ1-3; D unresolved. CDR3 in amino acids: CASRTGNTIYF. The CDR3, as DNA: TGTGCCAGCAGGACCGGGAACACCATATATTTT.